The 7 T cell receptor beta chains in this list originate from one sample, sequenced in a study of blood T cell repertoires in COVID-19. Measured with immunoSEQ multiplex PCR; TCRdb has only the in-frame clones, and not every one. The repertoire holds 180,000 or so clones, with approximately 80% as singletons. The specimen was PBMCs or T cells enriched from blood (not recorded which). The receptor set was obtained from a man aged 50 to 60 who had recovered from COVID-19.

The DNA of the CDR3 is TGTGCCAGCAGCTTAGGGGACAATCTGAACACTGAAGCTTTCTTT. Its protein product is CASSLGDNLNTEAFF. The chain is built from TRBV7-3 and TRBJ1-1; D perhaps matches TRBD1 (6 bases). Trimming left V 2 bases short and J 0 bases short, with 10 bases between. Germline CDR1 SGHTA, CDR2 FQGTGA. CDR3 length: 15 residues.

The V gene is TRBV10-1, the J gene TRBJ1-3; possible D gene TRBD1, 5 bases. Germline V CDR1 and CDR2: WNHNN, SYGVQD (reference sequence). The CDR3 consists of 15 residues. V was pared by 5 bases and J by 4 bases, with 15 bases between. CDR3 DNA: TGCGCCAGCAGTCAGGGATTCTCTGCCGGAAACACCATATATTTT. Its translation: CASSQGFSAGNTIYF.

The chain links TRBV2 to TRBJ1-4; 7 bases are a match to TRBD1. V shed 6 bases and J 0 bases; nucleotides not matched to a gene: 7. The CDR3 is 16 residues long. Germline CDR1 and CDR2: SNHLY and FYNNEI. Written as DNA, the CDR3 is TGTGCCAGCAGATCCGACAGGGCTGCAACTAATGAAAAACTGTTTTTT. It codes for CASRSDRAATNEKLFF.

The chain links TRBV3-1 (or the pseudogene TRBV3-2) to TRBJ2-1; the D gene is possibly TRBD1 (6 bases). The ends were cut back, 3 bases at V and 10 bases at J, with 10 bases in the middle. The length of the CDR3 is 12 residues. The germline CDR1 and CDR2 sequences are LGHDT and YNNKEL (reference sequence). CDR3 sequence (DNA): TGTGCCAGCAGCCACACAGGGCTGGAGCAGTTCTTC. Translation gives CASSHTGLEQFF.

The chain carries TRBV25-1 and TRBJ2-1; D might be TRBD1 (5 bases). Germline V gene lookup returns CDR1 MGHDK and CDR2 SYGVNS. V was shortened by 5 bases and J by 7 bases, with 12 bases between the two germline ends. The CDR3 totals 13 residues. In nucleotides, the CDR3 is TGTGCCAGCAGTAGGCAGGGTCTGAATGAGCAGTTCTTC. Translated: CASSRQGLNEQFF.

The CDR3 nucleotides are TGTGCCAGCAGTTACCTAATCGACAGGGACAATGAGCAGTTCTTC. This codes for CASSYLIDRDNEQFF. The rearrangement links TRBV6-2 or TRBV6-3 to TRBJ2-1, with 7 bases matching TRBD1. The V gene's germline CDR1 is MNHEY and CDR2 SVGEGT. V lost 2 bases and J lost 5; bases outside the gene matches: 6. The CDR3 is 15 residues long.

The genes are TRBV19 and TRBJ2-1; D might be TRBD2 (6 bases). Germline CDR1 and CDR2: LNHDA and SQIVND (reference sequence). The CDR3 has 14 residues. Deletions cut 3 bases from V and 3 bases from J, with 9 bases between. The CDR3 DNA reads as TGTGCCAGTAGTATTGCGGGAAACTACAATGAGCAGTTCTTC. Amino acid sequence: CASSIAGNYNEQFF.